The 15 T cell receptor beta chains given below trace back to one sample, sequenced in a study of blood T cell repertoires in COVID-19. Data came from immunoSEQ multiplex PCR; TCRdb stores just in-frame clones and leaves some out. The sample has some 140,000 clones, roughly four fifths seen once. The specimen was peripheral blood. Receptors originate from a woman in her sixties with acute or convalescent COVID-19.

The chain uses TRBV2 and TRBJ2-1, with D perhaps matching TRBD2 (6 bases). There are 12 residues in the CDR3. Germline values: CDR1 SNHLY, CDR2 FYNNEI. V was trimmed by 2 bases and J by 14 bases, leaving 13 bases between them. The CDR3 loop reads CASSELSREEFF. The DNA of the CDR3 is TGTGCCAGCAGTGAACTTTCGAGGGAGGAGTTCTTC.

The chain has TRBV5-1 and TRBJ2-1; a weak D match, TRBD1 (5 bases). Germline values: CDR1 SGHRS, CDR2 YFSETQ. CDR3 size: 15 residues. The V and J ends lost 4 bases and 4 bases respectively, with 15 bases between them. The CDR3 DNA is TGCGCCAGCAGCCCCCCGGCCCAGGGTTACAATGAGCAGTTCTTC. It is translated as CASSPPAQGYNEQFF.

This chain connects TRBV4-1 to TRBJ2-5; D is unclear. Germline V CDR1 and CDR2: MGHRA, YSYEKL. The ends were cut back, 1 base at V and 1 base at J, with 7 bases in the middle. CDR3 length: 14 amino acids. The CDR3 region is CASSQVQVQETQYF. CDR3 coding DNA: TGCGCCAGCAGCCAAGTTCAGGTCCAAGAGACCCAGTACTTC.

V usage is TRBV7-2 and J usage is TRBJ2-7; the D gene is possibly TRBD1 (5 bases). The V gene's germline CDR1 is SGHTA and CDR2 FQGNSA. This CDR3 spans 16 amino acids. V shed 5 bases and J shed 1 base, with 18 bases lying between them. The CDR3 DNA reads as TGTGCCAGCAGCCAAGGGCGACAGTTTTTTTCCTACGAGCAGTACTTC. Amino acids: CASSQGRQFFSYEQYF.

This clone showed up just a few times. V gene TRBV7-3 combines with J gene TRBJ1-6; a weak D match, TRBD1 (5 bases). The CDR3 loop spans 15 amino acids. V lost 0 bases and J lost 9, with 12 bases in between. Looked up from germline, CDR1 is SGHTA and CDR2 is FQGTGA. The CDR3 nucleotides are TGTGCCAGCAGCTTAACGGGGCAGGGCATTTCACCCCTCCACTTT. Translation gives CASSLTGQGISPLHF.

The CDR3 bases are TGTGCCAGCAGCCTCCGGGACAAACGATCGAACACTGAAGCTTTCTTT. Amino acids: CASSLRDKRSNTEAFF. The rearrangement links TRBV3-1 (or the pseudogene TRBV3-2) to TRBJ1-1; tentatively, D is TRBD1 (6 bases). The CDR3 extends over 16 amino acids. The germline gives CDR1 LGHDT, CDR2 YNNKEL (reference sequence). V was shortened by 4 bases and J by 1 base, with 16 bases between the two germline ends.

This chain joins TRBV27 and TRBJ2-3; 15 nucleotides line up with TRBD2. Germline CDR1 reads MNHEY; CDR2 reads SMNVEV (reference sequence). V was clipped by 2 bases and J by 5 bases; unmatched bases: 11. The CDR3 is 19 amino acids. CDR3 DNA sequence: TGTGCCAGCAGTTTAGAGGGTAGGACTAGCGGGGGGGCATTAGATACGCAGTATTTT. As protein: CASSLEGRTSGGALDTQYF.

This sequence joins TRBV18 and TRBJ2-1; D might be TRBD2 (6 bases). V lost 0 bases, J lost 6 bases, and 12 bases lay in between. The CDR3 covers 15 residues. Germline CDR1 is KGHSH and CDR2 is LQKENI. CDR3 DNA sequence: TGTGCCAGCTCACCACCTTGGCAGGGACTCAATGAGCAGTTCTTC. Translated, it gives CASSPPWQGLNEQFF.

The rearrangement links TRBV5-1 to TRBJ2-7; D may be TRBD2 (6 bases). The CDR3 runs 15 residues. Germline V gene lookup returns CDR1 SGHRS and CDR2 YFSETQ. With 4 bases removed from V and 7 bases from J, the gap between germline ends came to 21 bases. This chain's CDR3 is CASSAGPRENGEQYF. In DNA, the CDR3 is TGCGCCAGCAGCGCGGGACCTCGGGAGAATGGGGAGCAGTACTTC.

The chain links TRBV11-3 to TRBJ2-1; D perhaps matches TRBD2 (6 bases). CDR3 length: 16 residues. The germline V gene has CDR1 SGHNT and CDR2 YENEEA. Deletions cut 2 bases from V and 2 bases from J, with 13 bases between. The CDR3 DNA sequence: TGTGCCAGCAGCTTATTTTCGGAGGGACCCTACAATGAGCAGTTCTTC. Its translation: CASSLFSEGPYNEQFF.

This clone occurred once. The chain employs TRBV28 and TRBJ1-2; 12 bases align to TRBD1. This CDR3 has 14 amino acids. The ends lost 4 bases at V and 8 bases at J; junction bases unmatched: 5. Per germline, CDR1 MDHEN and CDR2 SYDVKM. The CDR3 loop reads CASSWGQGAQGYTF. DNA for the CDR3: TGTGCCAGCAGTTGGGGACAGGGGGCGCAAGGCTACACCTTC.

The chain uses TRBV9 and TRBJ2-3, with 8 bases identical to TRBD1. CDR1 and CDR2 from the germline V gene are SGDLS and YYNGEE. V lost 2 bases, J lost 4 bases, and 6 bases stayed unmatched. The CDR3 contains 15 residues. CDR3 sequence: CASSVTGDPSDTQYF. The CDR3 nucleotides read TGTGCCAGCAGCGTGACAGGGGACCCCTCAGATACGCAGTATTTT.

The V call is TRBV21-1, the J call TRBJ1-6; the D call in the table, TRBD1, was not verified against the DNA. TRBV21-1 is described as a pseudogene. This CDR3 spans 14 amino acids. Here the CDR3 DNA reads TGTGCCAGCATCCCGGGACAGGGAAATTCACCCCTCCACTTT. The encoded protein is CASIPGQGNSPLHF.

The rearrangement links TRBV6-5 to TRBJ1-1, with D tentatively TRBD1 (6 bases). The V end was cut by 0 bases, the J end by 6 bases, with 11 bases between. This CDR3 has 14 residues. Germline lookup yields CDR1 MNHEY and CDR2 SVGAGI. The CDR3: CASSYSTGYAEAFF. The CDR3 nucleotides are TGTGCCAGCAGTTACTCAACAGGGTACGCTGAAGCTTTCTTT.

The chain uses TRBV2 and TRBJ1-4; D is ambiguous. Trimming shortened V by 4 bases and J by 0 bases, and 9 bases separated the two germline ends. The germline V gene has CDR1 SNHLY and CDR2 FYNNEI. The CDR3 is made up of 15 amino acids. CDR3 in amino acids: CASSGTVATNEKLFF. CDR3 bases: TGTGCCAGCAGTGGTACAGTGGCAACTAATGAAAAACTGTTTTTT.